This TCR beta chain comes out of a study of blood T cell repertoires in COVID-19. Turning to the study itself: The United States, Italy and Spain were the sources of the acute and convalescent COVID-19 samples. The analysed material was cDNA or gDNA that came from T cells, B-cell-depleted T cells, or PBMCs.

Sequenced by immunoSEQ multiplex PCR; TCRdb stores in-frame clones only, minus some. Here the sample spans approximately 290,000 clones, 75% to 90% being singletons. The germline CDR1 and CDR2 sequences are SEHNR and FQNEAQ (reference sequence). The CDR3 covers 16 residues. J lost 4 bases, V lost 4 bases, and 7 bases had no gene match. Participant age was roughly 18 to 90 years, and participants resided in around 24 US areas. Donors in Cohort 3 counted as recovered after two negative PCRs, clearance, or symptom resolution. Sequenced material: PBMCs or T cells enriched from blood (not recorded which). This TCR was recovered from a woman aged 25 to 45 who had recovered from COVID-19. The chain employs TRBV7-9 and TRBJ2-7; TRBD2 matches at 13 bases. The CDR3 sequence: CASSSGLAGSWYEQYF. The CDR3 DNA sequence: TGTGCCAGCAGCTCGGGACTAGCGGGGTCTTGGTACGAGCAGTACTTC.